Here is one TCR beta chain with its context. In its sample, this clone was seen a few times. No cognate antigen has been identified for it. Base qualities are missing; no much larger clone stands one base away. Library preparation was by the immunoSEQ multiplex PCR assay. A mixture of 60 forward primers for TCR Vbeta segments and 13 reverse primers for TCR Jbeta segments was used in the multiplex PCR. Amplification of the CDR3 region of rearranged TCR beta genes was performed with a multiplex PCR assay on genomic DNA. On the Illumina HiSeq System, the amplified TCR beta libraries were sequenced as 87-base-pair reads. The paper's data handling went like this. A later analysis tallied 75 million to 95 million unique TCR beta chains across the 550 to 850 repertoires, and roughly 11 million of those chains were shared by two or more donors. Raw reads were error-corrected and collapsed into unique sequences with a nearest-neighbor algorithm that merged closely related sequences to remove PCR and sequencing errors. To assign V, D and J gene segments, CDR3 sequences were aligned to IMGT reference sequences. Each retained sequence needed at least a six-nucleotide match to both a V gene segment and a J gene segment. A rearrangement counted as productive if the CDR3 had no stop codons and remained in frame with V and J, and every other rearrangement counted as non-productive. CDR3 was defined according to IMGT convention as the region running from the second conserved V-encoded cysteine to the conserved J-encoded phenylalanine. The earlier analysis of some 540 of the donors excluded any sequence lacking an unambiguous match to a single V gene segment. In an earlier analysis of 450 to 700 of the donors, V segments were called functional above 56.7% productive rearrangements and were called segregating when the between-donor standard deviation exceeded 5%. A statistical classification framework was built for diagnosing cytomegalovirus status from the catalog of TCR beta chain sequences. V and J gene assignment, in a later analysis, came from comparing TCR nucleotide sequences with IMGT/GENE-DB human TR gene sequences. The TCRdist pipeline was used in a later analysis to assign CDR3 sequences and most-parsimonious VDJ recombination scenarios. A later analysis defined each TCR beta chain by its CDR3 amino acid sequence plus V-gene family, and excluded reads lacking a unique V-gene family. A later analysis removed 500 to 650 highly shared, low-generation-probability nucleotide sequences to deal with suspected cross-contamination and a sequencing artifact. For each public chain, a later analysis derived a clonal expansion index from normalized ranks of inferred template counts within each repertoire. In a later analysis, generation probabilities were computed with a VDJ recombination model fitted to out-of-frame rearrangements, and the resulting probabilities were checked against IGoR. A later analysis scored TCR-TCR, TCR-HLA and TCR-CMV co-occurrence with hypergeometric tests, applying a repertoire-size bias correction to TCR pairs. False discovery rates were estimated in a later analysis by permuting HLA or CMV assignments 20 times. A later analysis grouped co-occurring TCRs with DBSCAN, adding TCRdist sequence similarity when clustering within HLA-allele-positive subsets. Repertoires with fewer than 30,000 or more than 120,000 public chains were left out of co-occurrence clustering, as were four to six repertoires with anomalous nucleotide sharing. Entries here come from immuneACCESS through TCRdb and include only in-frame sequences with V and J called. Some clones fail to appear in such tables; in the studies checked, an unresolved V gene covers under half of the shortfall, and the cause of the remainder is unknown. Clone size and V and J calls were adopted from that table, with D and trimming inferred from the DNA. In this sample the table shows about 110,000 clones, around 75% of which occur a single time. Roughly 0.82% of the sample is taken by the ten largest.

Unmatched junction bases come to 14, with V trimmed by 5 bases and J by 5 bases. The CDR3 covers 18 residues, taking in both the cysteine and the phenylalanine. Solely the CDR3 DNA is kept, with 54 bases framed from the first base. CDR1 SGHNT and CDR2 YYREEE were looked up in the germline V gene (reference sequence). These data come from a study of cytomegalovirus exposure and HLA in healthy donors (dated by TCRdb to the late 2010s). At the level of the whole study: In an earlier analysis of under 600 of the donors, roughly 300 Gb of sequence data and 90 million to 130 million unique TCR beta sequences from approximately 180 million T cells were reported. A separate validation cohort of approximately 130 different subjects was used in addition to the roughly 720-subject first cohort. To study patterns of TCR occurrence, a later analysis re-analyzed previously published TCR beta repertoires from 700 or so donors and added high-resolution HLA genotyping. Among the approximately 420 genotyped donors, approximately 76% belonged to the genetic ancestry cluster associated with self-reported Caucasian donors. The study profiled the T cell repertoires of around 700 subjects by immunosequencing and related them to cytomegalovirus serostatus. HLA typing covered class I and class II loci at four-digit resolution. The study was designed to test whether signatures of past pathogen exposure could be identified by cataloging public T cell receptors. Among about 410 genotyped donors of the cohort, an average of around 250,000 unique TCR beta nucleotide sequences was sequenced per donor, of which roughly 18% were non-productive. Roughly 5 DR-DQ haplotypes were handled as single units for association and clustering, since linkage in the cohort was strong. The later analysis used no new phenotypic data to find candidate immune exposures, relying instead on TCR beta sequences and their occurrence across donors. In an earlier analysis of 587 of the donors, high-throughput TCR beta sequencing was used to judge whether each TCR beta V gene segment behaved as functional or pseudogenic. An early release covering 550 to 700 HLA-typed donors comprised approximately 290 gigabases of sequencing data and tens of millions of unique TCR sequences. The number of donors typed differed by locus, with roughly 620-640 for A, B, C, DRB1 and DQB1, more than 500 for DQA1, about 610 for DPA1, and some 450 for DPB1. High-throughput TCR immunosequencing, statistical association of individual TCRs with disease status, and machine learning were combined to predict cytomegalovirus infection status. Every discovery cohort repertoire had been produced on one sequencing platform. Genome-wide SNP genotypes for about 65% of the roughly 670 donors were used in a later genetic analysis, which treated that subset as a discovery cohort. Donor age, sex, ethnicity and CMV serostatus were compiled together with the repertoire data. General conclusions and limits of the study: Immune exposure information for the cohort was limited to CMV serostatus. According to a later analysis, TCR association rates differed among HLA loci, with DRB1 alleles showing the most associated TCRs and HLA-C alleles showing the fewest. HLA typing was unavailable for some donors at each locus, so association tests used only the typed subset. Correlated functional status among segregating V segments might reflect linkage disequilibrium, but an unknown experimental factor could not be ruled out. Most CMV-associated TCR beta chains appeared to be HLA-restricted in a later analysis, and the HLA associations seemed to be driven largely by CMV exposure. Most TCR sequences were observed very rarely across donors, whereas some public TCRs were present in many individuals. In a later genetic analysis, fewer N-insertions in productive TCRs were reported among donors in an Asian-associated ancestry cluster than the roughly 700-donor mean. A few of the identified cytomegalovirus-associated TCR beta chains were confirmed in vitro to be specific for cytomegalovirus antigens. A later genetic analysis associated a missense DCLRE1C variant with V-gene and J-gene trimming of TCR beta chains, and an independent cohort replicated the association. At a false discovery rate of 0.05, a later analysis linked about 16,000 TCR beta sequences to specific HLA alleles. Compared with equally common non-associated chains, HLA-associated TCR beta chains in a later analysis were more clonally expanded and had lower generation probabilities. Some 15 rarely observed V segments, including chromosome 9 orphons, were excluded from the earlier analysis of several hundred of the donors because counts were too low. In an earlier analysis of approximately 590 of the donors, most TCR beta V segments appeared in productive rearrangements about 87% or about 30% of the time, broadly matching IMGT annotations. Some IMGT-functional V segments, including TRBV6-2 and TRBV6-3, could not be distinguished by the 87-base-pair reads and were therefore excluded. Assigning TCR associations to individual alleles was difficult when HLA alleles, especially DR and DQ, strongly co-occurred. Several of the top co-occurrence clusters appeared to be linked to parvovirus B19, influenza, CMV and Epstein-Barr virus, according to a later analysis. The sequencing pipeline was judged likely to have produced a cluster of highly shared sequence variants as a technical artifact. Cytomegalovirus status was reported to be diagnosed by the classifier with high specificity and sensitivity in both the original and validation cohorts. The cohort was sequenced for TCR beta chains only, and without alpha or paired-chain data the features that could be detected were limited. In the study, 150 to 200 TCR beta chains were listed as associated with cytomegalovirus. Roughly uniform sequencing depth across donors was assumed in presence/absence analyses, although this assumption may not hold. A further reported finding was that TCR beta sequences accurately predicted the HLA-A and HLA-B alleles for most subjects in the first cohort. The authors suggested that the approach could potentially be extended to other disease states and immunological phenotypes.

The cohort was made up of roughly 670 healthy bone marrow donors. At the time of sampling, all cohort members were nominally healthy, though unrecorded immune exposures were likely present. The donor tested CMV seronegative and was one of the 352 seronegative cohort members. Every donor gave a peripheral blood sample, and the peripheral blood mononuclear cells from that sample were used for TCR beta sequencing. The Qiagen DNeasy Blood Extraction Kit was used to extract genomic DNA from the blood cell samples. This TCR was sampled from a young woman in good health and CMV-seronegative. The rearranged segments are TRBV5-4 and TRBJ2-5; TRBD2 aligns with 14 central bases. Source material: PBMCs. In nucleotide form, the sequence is TGTGCCAGCAGGACCGGGACTAGCGGGAGTCTGGGCCAGGAGACCCAGTACTTC. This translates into CASRTGTSGSLGQETQYF.